The next 8 T cell receptor beta chains were all read from a single sample in a study of human T cells and chemical hapten exposure. TCRdb reprocessed the RACE reads via MiXCR and lists one record per CDR3 protein. Of fewer than 100,000 distinct CDR3 sequences in the sample, 7% to 10% are singletons; the top ten hold about 2%. The time point is: patch test 2, 6 weeks after DPC sensitization. Noted treatment: therapeutic diphenylcyclopropenone sensitization with weekly scalp DPC. This specimen consisted of whole blood, obtained in connection with sensitization to the hapten diphenylcyclopropenone (DPC). These receptors were obtained from a woman aged 40 to 55 with alopecia areata. Some clones in this sample may be carry-over from other donors' samples.

The rearrangement links TRBV11-3 to TRBJ2-1, with D perhaps TRBD2 (6 bases). Trimming cost V 1 base and J 9 bases, with 7 bases left between them. Germline V gene lookup returns CDR1 SGHNT and CDR2 YENEEA. The CDR3 consists of 12 residues. The CDR3 DNA reads TGTGCCAGCAGCTTAGGAGCGGGTGAGCAGTTCTTC. It translates to CASSLGAGEQFF.

The table lists this clonotype with a few counts. The V and J genes are TRBV5-8 and TRBJ2-5; 9 nucleotides agree with TRBD2. Per the germline V gene, CDR1 is SGHTS and CDR2 is YDEGEE. The CDR3 is 13 amino acids. V gave up 8 bases and J gave up 1 base; unmatched junction bases: 3. Written as DNA, the CDR3 is TGTGCCAGTCAGCGGGAGGCCCAAGAGACCCAGTACTTC. This translates into CASQREAQETQYF.

This clonotype turned up a few times. The chain couples TRBV27 to TRBJ2-1; the match to TRBD2 covers 13 bases. The CDR3 consists of 14 residues. V lost 6 bases to trimming and J lost 9 bases; unmatched junction nucleotides: 5. The V gene's germline CDR1 is MNHEY and CDR2 SMNVEV (reference sequence). CDR3 sequence reads: CASSRTSGSIEQFF. CDR3 in DNA: TGTGCCAGCAGCCGGACTAGCGGGAGCATTGAGCAGTTCTTC.

Of note for this clonotype: Just one base apart from a much larger clone, this may be a read error. For the CDR3, the DNA is TGTGCCAGCAGCTTAGGGGGGACAGGGCTCAACACTGAAGCTTACTTT. Translating gives CASSLGGTGLNTEAYF. The rearrangement links TRBV7-6 to TRBJ1-1, with 9 bases that match TRBD1. Germline V gene sequence: CDR1 SGHVS, CDR2 FNYEAQ. The CDR3 is made up of 16 amino acids.

The gene calls are TRBV4-3 and TRBJ2-3, with 10 bases aligning to TRBD1. Looked up from germline, CDR1 is LGHNA and CDR2 is YSLEER. CDR3 length equals 16 residues. The J segment lost 5 bases and the V segment lost 4 bases, leaving 9 bases of the junction unmatched. The CDR3 DNA sequence: TGCGCCAGCAGCCCCGAAAGGGACAGGGGAATAGATACGCAGTATTTT. This translates into CASSPERDRGIDTQYF.

The rearrangement uses TRBV28 and TRBJ1-1; perhaps TRBD1 as D (5 bases). The V gene's germline CDR1 is MDHEN and CDR2 SYDVKM. Trimming took off 6 bases at V and 3 bases at J, with 20 bases between the two ends. This CDR3 region has 16 residues. CDR3 residues: CASSPTRGKGYTEAFF. The CDR3 coding sequence is TGTGCCAGCAGCCCCACGCGCGGGAAGGGGTACACTGAAGCTTTCTTT.

This clonotype was seen a few times. V usage is TRBV5-3 and J usage is TRBJ1-1; 10 bases align to TRBD1. TRBV5-3 is an ORF for which the function is uncertain. V lost 0 bases, J lost 1 base, and 6 bases stayed unmatched. The CDR3 is 17 amino acids. As DNA, the CDR3 is TGTGCCAGAAGCTTGGGGGACAGGGGATTCTCGAACACTGAAGCTTTCTTT. Encoded protein: CARSLGDRGFSNTEAFF.

This clonotype appeared a few times. The genes are TRBV28 and TRBJ1-5; 8 bases fit TRBD1. CDR1 MDHEN and CDR2 SYDVKM come from the germline V gene. The CDR3 spans 14 residues. The J segment lost 4 bases and the V segment lost 5 bases, leaving 4 bases of the junction unmatched. The CDR3 is CASSTTGVNQPQHF. The CDR3 DNA follows: TGTGCCAGCAGTACGACAGGGGTTAATCAGCCCCAGCATTTT.